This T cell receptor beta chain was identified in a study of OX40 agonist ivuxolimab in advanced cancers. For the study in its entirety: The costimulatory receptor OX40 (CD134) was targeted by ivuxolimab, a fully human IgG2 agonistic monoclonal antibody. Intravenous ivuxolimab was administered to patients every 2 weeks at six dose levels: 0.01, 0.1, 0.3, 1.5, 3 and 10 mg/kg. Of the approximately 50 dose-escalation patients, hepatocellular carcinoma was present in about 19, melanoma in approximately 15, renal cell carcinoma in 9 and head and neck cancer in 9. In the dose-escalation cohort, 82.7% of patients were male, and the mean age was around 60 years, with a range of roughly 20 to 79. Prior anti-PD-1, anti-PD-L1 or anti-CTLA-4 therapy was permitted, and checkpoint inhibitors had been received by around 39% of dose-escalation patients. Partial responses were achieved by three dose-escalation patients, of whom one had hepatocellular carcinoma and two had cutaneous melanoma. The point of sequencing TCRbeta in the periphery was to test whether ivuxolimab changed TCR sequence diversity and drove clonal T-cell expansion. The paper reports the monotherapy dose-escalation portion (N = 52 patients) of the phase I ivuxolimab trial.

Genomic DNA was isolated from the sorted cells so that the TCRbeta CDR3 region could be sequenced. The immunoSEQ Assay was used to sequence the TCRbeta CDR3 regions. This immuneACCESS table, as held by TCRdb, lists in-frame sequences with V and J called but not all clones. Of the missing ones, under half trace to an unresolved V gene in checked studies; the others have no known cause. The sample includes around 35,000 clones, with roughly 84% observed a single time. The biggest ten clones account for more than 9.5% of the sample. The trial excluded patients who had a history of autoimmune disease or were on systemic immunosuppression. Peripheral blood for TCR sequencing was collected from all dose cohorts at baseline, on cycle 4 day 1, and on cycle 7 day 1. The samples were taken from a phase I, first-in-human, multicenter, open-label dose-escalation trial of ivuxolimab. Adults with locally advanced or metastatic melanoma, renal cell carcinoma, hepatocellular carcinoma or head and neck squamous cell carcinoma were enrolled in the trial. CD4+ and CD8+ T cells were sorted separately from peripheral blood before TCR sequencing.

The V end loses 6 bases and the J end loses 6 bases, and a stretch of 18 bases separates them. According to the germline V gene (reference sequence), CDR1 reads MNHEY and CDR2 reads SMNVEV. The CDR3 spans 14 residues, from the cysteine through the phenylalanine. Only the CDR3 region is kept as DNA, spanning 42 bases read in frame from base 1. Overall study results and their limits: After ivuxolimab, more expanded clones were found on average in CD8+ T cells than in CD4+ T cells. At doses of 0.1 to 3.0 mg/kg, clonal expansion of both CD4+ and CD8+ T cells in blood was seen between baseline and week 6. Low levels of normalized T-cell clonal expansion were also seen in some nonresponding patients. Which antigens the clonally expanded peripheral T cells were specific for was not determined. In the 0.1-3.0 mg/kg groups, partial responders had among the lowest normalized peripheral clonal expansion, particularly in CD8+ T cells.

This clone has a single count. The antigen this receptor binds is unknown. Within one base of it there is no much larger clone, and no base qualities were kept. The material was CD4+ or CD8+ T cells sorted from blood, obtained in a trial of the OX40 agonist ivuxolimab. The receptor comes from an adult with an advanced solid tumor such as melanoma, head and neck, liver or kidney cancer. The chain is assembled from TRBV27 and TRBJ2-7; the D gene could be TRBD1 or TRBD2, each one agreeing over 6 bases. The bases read TGTGCCAGCAGGGGAGGTAACAGGGCAGGCGAGCAGTACTTC. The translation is CASRGGNRAGEQYF.